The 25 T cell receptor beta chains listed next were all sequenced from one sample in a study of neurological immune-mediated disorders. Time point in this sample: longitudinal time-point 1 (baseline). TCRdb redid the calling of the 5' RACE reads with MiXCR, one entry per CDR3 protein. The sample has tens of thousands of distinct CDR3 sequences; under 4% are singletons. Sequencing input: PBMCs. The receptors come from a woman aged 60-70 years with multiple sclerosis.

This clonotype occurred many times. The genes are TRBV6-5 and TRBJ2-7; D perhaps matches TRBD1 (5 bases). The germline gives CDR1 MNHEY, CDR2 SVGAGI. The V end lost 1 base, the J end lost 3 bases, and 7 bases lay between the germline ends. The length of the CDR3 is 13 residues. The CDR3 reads CASSYYQGYEQYF. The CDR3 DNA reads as TGTGCCAGCAGTTACTACCAGGGCTACGAGCAGTACTTC.

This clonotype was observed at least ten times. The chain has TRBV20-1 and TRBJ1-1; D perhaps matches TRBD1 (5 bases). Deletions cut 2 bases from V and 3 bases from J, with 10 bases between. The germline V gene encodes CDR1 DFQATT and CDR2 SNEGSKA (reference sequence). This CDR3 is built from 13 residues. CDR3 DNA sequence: TGCAGTGCTAGAAAGACAGATTACACTGAAGCTTTCTTT. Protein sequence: CSARKTDYTEAFF.

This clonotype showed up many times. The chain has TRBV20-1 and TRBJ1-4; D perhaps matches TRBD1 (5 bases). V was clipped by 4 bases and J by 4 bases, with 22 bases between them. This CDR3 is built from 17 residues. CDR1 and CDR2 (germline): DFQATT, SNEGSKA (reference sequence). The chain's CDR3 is CSAKGLGTESYNEKLFF. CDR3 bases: TGCAGTGCTAAGGGCCTCGGGACGGAGAGTTATAATGAAAAACTGTTTTTT.

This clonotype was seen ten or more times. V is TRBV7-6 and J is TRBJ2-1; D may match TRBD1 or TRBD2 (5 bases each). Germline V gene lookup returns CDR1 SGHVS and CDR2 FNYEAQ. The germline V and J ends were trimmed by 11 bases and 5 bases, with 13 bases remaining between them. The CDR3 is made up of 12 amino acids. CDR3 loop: CAGGSLNNEQFF. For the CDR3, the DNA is TGTGCCGGGGGAAGCCTTAACAATGAGCAGTTCTTC.

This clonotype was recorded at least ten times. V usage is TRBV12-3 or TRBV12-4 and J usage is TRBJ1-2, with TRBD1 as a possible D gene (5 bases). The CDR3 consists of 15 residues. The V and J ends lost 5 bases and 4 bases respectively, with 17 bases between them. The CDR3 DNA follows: TGTGCCAGCAGTCCCGACCCGGCCAGGGCCTATGGCTACACCTTC. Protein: CASSPDPARAYGYTF.

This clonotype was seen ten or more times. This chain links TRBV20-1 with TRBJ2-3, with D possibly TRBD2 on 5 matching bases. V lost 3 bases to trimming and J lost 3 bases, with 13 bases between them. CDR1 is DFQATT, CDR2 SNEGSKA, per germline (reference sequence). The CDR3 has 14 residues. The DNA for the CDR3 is TGCAGTGCTAGTCTAGGAGGTGGGACAGATACGCAGTATTTT. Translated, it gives CSASLGGGTDTQYF.

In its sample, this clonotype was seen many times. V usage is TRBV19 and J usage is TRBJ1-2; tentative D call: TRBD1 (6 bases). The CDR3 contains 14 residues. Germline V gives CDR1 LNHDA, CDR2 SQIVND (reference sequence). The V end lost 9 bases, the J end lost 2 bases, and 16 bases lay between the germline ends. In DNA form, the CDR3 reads TGTGCCAGCAAAAACCTCGGGACAAACTATGGCTACACCTTC. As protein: CASKNLGTNYGYTF.

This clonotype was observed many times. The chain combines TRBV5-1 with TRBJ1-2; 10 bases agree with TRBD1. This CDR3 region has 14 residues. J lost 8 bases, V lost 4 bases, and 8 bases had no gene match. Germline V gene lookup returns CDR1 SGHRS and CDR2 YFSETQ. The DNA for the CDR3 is TGCGCCAGCAGCGGGGGGACAGGGGATCGCGGCTACACCTTC. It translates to CASSGGTGDRGYTF. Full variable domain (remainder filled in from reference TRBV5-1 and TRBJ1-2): KAGVTQTPRYLIKTRGQQVTLSCSPISGHRSVSWYQQTPGQGLQFLFEYFSETQRNKGNFPGRFSGRQFSNSRSEMNVSTLELGDSALYLCASSGGTGDRGYTFGSGTRLTVV.

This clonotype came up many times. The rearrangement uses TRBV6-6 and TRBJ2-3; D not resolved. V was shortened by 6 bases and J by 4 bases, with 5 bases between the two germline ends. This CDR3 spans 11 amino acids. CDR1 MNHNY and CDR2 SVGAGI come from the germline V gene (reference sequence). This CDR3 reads CASSSADTQYF. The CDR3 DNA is TGTGCCAGCAGCTCGGCAGATACGCAGTATTTT.

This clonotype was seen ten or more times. The chain's CDR3 is CASSQSRQIGELFF. The CDR3 DNA is TGTGCCAGCAGCCAATCTCGGCAGATCGGGGAGCTGTTTTTT. The rearrangement links TRBV14 to TRBJ2-2; D is unclear. Germline-derived CDR1 and CDR2 are SGHDN and FVKESK. The ends were cut back, 2 bases at V and 7 bases at J, with 11 bases in the middle. CDR3 length: 14 amino acids.

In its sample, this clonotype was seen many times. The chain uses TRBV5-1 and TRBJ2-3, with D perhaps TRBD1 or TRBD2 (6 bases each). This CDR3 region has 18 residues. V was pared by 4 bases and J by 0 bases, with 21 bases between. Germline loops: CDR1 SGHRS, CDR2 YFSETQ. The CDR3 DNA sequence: TGCGCCAGCAGCGGGGGGACATGGACTCCCCCTAGCACAGATACGCAGTATTTT. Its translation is CASSGGTWTPPSTDTQYF.

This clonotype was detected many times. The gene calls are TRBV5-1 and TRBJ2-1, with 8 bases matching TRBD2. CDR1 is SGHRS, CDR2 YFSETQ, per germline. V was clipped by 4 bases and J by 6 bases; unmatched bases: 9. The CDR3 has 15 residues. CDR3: CASSIRGGPPNEQFF. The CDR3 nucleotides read TGCGCCAGCAGCATACGGGGGGGTCCTCCCAATGAGCAGTTCTTC.

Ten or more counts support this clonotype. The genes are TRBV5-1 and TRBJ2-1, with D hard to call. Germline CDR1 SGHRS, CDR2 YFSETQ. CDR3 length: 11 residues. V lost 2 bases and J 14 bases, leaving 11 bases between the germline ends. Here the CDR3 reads CASSLIEEKFF. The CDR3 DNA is TGCGCCAGCAGCTTAATTGAGGAAAAGTTCTTC.

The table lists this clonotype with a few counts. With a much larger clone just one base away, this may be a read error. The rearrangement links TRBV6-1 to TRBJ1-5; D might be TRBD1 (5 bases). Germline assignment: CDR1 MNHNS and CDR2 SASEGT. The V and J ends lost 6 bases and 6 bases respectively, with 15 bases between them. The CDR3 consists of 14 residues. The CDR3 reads CASRYGTVGQPQHF. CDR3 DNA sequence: TGTGCCAGCAGGTACGGGACCGTGGGTCAGCCCCAGCATTTT.

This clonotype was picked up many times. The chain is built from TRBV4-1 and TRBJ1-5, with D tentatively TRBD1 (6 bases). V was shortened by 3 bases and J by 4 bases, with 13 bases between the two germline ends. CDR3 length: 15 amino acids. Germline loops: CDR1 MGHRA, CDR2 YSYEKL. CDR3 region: CASSHAGTMNQPQHF. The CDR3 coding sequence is TGCGCCAGCAGCCACGCCGGGACAATGAATCAGCCCCAGCATTTT.

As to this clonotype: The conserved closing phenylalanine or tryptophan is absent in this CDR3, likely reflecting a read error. The CDR3 DNA reads as TGCAGTGCTAGAGATGGGCAGGGGCCCGGGCGGGGCTACACCAAC. Protein product: CSARDGQGPGRGYTN. The rearrangement uses TRBV20-1 and TRBJ1-2; perhaps TRBD1 as D (6 bases). This CDR3 is 15 amino acids long. Germline CDR1 and CDR2: DFQATT and SNEGSKA (reference sequence). Trimming pared 0 bases from V and 8 bases from J, leaving 19 bases between.

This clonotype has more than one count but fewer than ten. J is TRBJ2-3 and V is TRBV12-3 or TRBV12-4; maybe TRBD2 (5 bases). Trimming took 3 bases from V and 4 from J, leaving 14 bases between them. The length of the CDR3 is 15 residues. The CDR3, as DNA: TGTGCCAGCAGTTTCATGGTGGCGGGCGCAGATACGCAGTATTTT. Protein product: CASSFMVAGADTQYF.

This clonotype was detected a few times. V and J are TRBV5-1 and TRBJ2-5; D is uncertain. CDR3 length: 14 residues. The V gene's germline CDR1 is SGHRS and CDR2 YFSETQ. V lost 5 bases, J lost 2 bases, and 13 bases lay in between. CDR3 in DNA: TGCGCCAGCAGACCCCAAACCTCACAAGAGACCCAGTACTTC. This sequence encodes CASRPQTSQETQYF.

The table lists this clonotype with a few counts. CDR3 in amino acids: CASSAVANEKLFF. The CDR3 nucleotides read TGCGCCAGCAGTGCCGTCGCTAATGAAAAACTGTTTTTT. The chain recombines TRBV10-1 with TRBJ1-4; D gene uncertain. Germline values: CDR1 WNHNN, CDR2 SYGVQD (reference sequence). The V gene lost 4 bases and the J gene lost 3 bases, with 6 bases spanning the gap. CDR3 size: 13 residues.

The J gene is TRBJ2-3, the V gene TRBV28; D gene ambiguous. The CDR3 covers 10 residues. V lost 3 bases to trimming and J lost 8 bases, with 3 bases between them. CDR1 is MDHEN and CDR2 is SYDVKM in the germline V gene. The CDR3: CASSLGTQYF. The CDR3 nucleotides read TGTGCCAGCAGTTTGGGTACGCAGTATTTT.

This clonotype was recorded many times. CDR3 residues: CASSLADHSYEQYF. CDR3 bases: TGCGCCAGCAGCTTGGCGGACCACTCCTACGAGCAGTACTTC. The chain has TRBV5-1 and TRBJ2-7, with D hard to call. The V end lost 0 bases, the J end lost 0 bases, and 7 bases lay between the germline ends. From germline, CDR1 is SGHRS and CDR2 YFSETQ. The CDR3 sequence is 14 residues long.

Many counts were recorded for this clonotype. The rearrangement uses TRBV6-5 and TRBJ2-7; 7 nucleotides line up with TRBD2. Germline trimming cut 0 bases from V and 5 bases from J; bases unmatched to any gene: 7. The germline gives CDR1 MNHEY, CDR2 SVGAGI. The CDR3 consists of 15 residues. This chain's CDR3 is CASSYSETSANEQYF. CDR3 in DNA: TGTGCCAGCAGTTACTCCGAAACTAGCGCGAACGAGCAGTACTTC.

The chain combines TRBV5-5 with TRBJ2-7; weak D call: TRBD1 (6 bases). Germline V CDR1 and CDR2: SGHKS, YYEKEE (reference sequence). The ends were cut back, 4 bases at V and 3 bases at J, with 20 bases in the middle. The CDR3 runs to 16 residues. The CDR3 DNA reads TGTGCCAGCAGCGCGGACAGCCCCAGGGCTAACTACGAGCAGTACTTC. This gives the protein CASSADSPRANYEQYF.

The CDR3 DNA is TGTGCCAGCAGGACCGGGACCCAGGGAACCGGGGAGCTGTTTTTT. The encoded protein is CASRTGTQGTGELFF. This chain joins TRBV6-1 and TRBJ2-2; either TRBD1 or TRBD2 may supply D (5 bases each). Trimming shortened V by 6 bases and J by 5 bases, and 16 bases separated the two germline ends. Germline CDR1 and CDR2: MNHNS and SASEGT. CDR3 size: 15 residues.

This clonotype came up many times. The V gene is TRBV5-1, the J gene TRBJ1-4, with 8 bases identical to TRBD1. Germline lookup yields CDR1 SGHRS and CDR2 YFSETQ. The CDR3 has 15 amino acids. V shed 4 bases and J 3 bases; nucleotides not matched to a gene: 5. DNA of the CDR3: TGCGCCAGCAGCGGTGGGGACAGGTCTAATGAAAAACTGTTTTTT. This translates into CASSGGDRSNEKLFF.